The source of this T cell receptor beta chain is a study of T cells after yellow fever vaccination. Overall study findings and caveats: Abundant clonotypes from the bulk population could have been carried over as contaminants into FACS-sorted repertoires. Overall, a small share of clonotypes was seen in both CD4 and CD8 compartments.

The study made its TCR cDNA through 5'RACE template switching. That step introduced a universal primer site along with UMIs. One entry per CDR3 protein results from TCRdb running MiXCR on the 5' RACE reads. There are some 320,000 distinct CDR3 sequences in the sample; 3.5% to 4.5% occur only once, and roughly 19% lies in the top ten. This clonotype was counted many times. Its antigen is as yet unknown. V gave up 8 bases and J gave up 8 bases; unmatched junction bases: 17. The CDR3 contains 16 residues. The sample in question was PBMCs, obtained 15 days after the yellow fever booster vaccination. The rearrangement links TRBV12-3 or TRBV12-4 to TRBJ2-1; the match to TRBD1 covers 8 bases. This clonotype originated in a man younger than 30 who received the YFV17D yellow fever vaccine. This chain's CDR3 is CASSPPAGQGLYEQFF. DNA for the CDR3: TGTGCCAGCTCACCGCCAGCCGGACAGGGCTTGTATGAGCAGTTCTTC.